This passage covers 10 T cell receptor beta chains from one sample sequenced in a study of cytomegalovirus exposure and HLA in healthy donors (dated by TCRdb to 2016 to 2017). Receptors were amplified or captured by the immunoSEQ multiplex PCR assay. The multiplex PCR relied on a mix of 60 forward primers for TCR Vbeta segments and 13 reverse primers for TCR Jbeta segments. TCRdb's version of the immuneACCESS table is confined to in-frame rearrangements and falls short of the full clone set. An unresolved V gene accounts for under half of the shortfall where checked; the remainder is of unknown origin. Across this sample there are more than 95,000 clones, with 75% to 80% seen only once. The ten top clones hold approximately 6.3% of the sample. Sequencing was performed on PBMCs. These receptors came from a man in his fifties or sixties in good health and CMV-seropositive.

Comment on this clone: At one boundary the junction diverges from the germline segment, which might be a read error. The rearrangement links TRBV5-4 to TRBJ1-6; D gene unclear. The CDR3 runs 19 residues. Germline values: CDR1 SGHNT, CDR2 YYREEE (reference sequence). The CDR3 DNA reads TGTGCCAGCAGCTTAGATCCTCAGACTCCTAGCTCCCATAATTCACCCCTCCACTTT. It codes for CASSLDPQTPSSHNSPLHF.

This clone was recorded once. The rearrangement joins TRBV9 to TRBJ2-7; the D gene is possibly TRBD2 (6 bases). V was shortened by 0 bases and J by 0 bases, with 10 bases between the two germline ends. The CDR3 totals 15 residues. Germline CDR1 SGDLS, CDR2 YYNGEE. The CDR3 bases are TGTGCCAGCAGCGTAGTGGAGGGGCCCTCCTACGAGCAGTACTTC. This gives the protein CASSVVEGPSYEQYF. Based on the CDR3 plus reference TRBV9 and TRBJ2-7, the full variable domain is DSGVTQTPKHLITATGQRVTLRCSPRSGDLSVYWYQQSLDQGLQFLIQYYNGEERAKGNILERFSAQQFPDLHSELNLSSLELGDSALYFCASSVVEGPSYEQYFGPGTRLTVT.

The gene calls are TRBV5-1 and TRBJ2-3; 13 bases map to TRBD2. V gave up 2 bases and J gave up 1 base; unmatched junction bases: 1. Looked up from germline, CDR1 is SGHRS and CDR2 is YFSETQ. CDR3 length equals 16 residues. CDR3 sequence: CASSFGTSGGTDTQYF. The CDR3 nucleotides are TGCGCCAGCAGCTTCGGGACTAGCGGGGGCACAGATACGCAGTATTTT. Drawing the rest from reference TRBV5-1 and TRBJ2-3, the complete variable domain is KAGVTQTPRYLIKTRGQQVTLSCSPISGHRSVSWYQQTPGQGLQFLFEYFSETQRNKGNFPGRFSGRQFSNSRSEMNVSTLELGDSALYLCASSFGTSGGTDTQYFGPGTRLTVL.

The chain employs TRBV21-1 and TRBJ1-5. TRBV21-1 is labeled a pseudogene. CDR3 size: 15 residues. The CDR3 DNA is TGTGCCAGCAGCGGGGGGGGGCGGTACAATCAGCCCCAGCATTTT. Translated, it gives CASSGGGRYNQPQHF.

The chain combines TRBV20-1 with TRBJ2-3; no firm D call. The CDR3 is made up of 11 amino acids. CDR1 is DFQATT, CDR2 SNEGSKA, per germline (reference sequence). Trimming took off 6 bases at V and 4 bases at J, with 8 bases between the two ends. The CDR3 coding sequence is TGCAGTGCCCCTTCCGCAGATACGCAGTATTTT. Translation: CSAPSADTQYF.

V is TRBV2 and J is TRBJ1-2; 7 bases map to TRBD1. Losses at the gene ends were 8 bases for V and 3 bases for J; bases not matched to a gene: 6. This CDR3 contains 13 residues. In germline, CDR1 is SNHLY, CDR2 FYNNEI. For the CDR3, the DNA is TGTGCCAGCTTAACAGGGGCGGACTATGGCTACACCTTC. This codes for CASLTGADYGYTF.

This chain connects TRBV4-1 to TRBJ1-5; 10 nucleotides agree with TRBD1. The length of the CDR3 is 16 residues. The germline V gene has CDR1 MGHRA and CDR2 YSYEKL. V lost 1 base to trimming and J lost 6 bases; unmatched junction nucleotides: 6. The CDR3 DNA reads TGCGCCAGCAGCCAAGGGCCGGGACAGGGGAGTCAGCCCCAGCATTTT. This codes for CASSQGPGQGSQPQHF.

This sequence joins TRBV7-8 and TRBJ1-6; 9 bases are a match to TRBD1. This CDR3 contains 15 residues. After removal of 4 bases from V and 10 bases from J, the junction contained 8 bases not matched to a gene. The germline V gene has CDR1 SGHVS and CDR2 FQNEAQ. The CDR3 nucleotides read TGTGCCAGCAGCTACCGGGACAGGGATTCGTCACCCCTCCACTTT. It codes for CASSYRDRDSSPLHF.

This clone appeared a single time. This chain links TRBV6-6 with TRBJ2-3; 8 positions match TRBD1. Germline CDR1 MNHNY, CDR2 SVGAGI (reference sequence). V trimming: 7 bases; J trimming: 0 bases; junction bases outside the gene matches: 3. The CDR3 is made up of 14 amino acids. The CDR3 nucleotides are TGTGCCAGCAACCGGGACAGGAGCACAGATACGCAGTATTTT. As protein: CASNRDRSTDTQYF.

The CDR3, as DNA: TGTGCCAGCAGTGAAGCCTCTTGGACCCAGTACTTC. Translation gives CASSEASWTQYF. The chain employs TRBV2 and TRBJ2-5; D uncertain. Trimming cost V 0 bases and J 7 bases, with 6 bases left between them. From germline, CDR1 is SNHLY and CDR2 FYNNEI. The CDR3 contains 12 residues. Full variable domain (rest looked up from reference TRBV2 and TRBJ2-5): EPEVTQTPSHQVTQMGQEVILRCVPISNHLYFYWYRQILGQKVEFLVSFYNNEISEKSEIFDDQFSVERPDGSNFTLKIRSTKLEDSAMYFCASSEASWTQYFGPGTRLLVL.